The subject of this entry is one TCR beta chain. The junction shows a germline mismatch at one end, possibly a read error. TCRdb reprocessed the 5' RACE reads via MiXCR and lists one record per CDR3 protein. The data hold 500,000 or so distinct CDR3 sequences, with 14% observed a single time. The sample originates from a study of identical twins. Germline V CDR1 and CDR2: DFQATT, SNEGSKA (reference sequence). This CDR3 spans 17 amino acids. The same sample was also used in a study of yellow fever vaccine responses in identical twins.

The receptor was isolated from a woman aged 18-30 years in good health. This sequence joins TRBV20-1 and TRBJ1-4; 7 bases match TRBD1. Sequenced sample: CD4+ T cells sorted from blood. CDR3 DNA sequence: TGCTGTGCTAGAGACTCGTTACCGACAGGGCAGGGTGAAAAACTGTTTTTT. Its protein is CCARDSLPTGQGEKLFF.